This TCR beta chain was identified during a study of Ad26.COV2.S vaccination and SARS-CoV-2 variants. Study-wide background: The authors gave Ad26.COV2.S intramuscularly, either once or twice 56 days apart.

Treatment meaning: 19 received Ad26.COV2.S at low or high dose, single or two shots; about 5 received placebo; per-sample allocation not given. Specimens were obtained on day 63 following the first vaccine or placebo injection. The CDR3 totals 13 residues. Between the trimmed V and J ends, which lost 0 bases and 7 bases, there was a span of 10 bases. Germline-derived CDR1 and CDR2 are WNHNN and SYGVQD (reference sequence). Repertoires were generated with immunoSEQ multiplex PCR, while TCRdb's copy carries only in-frame clones and drops some. In the table there are about 680,000 clones, roughly 90% of which are singletons.

The clonotype originates from a person between 18 and 65 years old who received the Ad26.COV2.S COVID-19 vaccine or a placebo. The sample here was peripheral blood, taken in a trial of Ad26.COV2.S vaccine versus placebo. J is TRBJ2-7 and V is TRBV10-1; D call uncertain. CDR3 protein: CASSESLAGEQYF. The CDR3, as DNA: TGCGCCAGCAGTGAGTCCCTTGCCGGGGAGCAGTACTTC.